A selection of T cell receptor beta chains follows, all from one sample in a study of long-term antiretroviral therapy in people with HIV. Repertoires were generated with immunoSEQ multiplex PCR, while TCRdb's copy carries only in-frame clones and drops some. The data hold nearly 30,000 clones, with just under 90% observed a single time. The sequencing here drew on unsorted PBMCs, taken 3.2 years before starting antiretroviral therapy. The source is a man in his fifties or sixties with HIV. Each CDR3 is given with its conserved first and last residue. A D gene is named only where the DNA matches it firmly. A row's size may be missing; if present it is once, few, many or a size class.

cdr3_length	j_call	v_call	clone_size	d_call	cdr3_nt	cdr3_aa
16	TRBJ2-3	TRBV19	NA	TRBD1	TGTGCCAGTAGTAAACAGGGGTTTCATAGCACAGATACGCAGTATTTT	CASSKQGFHSTDTQYF
13	TRBJ2-5	TRBV27	NA	TRBD2	TGTGCCAGCAGTCCGGGACTAGCGGGGGGTCCGTACTTC	CASSPGLAGGPYF
13	TRBJ2-3	TRBV7-9	NA	NA	TGTGCCAGCAGCCCCCCATCAGCAGATACGCAGTATTTT	CASSPPSADTQYF
14	TRBJ1-5	TRBV19	NA	NA	TGTGCCAGTACCCCATGGGAAAGCAATCAGCCCCAGCATTTT	CASTPWESNQPQHF
15	TRBJ2-2	TRBV6-6	NA	NA	TGTGCCAGCAGACGGACTCTTAGTGACACCGGGGAGCTGTTTTTT	CASRRTLSDTGELFF
14	TRBJ1-4	TRBV10-2	NA	NA	TGCGCCAGCAGTGAACGACAGCTGGGGGAAAAACTGTTTTTT	CASSERQLGEKLFF
12	TRBJ1-1	TRBV6-6	NA	NA	TGTGCCAGCAGTTACCCCAACACTGGAGCTTTCTTT	CASSYPNTGAFF
12	TRBJ2-7	TRBV2	NA	NA	TGTGCCAGCGGCGGGACACCCTACGAGCAGTACTTC	CASGGTPYEQYF
15	TRBJ2-5	TRBV7-3	NA	NA	TGTGCCAGCAGTCCCAGCCGGGGCAGCCAAGAGACCCAGTACTTC	CASSPSRGSQETQYF
14	TRBJ2-7	TRBV5-6	few	TRBD1	TGTGCCAGCAGCTTAGGACAGGGAGCTTACGAGCAGTACTTC	CASSLGQGAYEQYF
14	TRBJ1-2	TRBV6-1	NA	TRBD1	TGTGCCAGCAGTGTGGGACAGGGTGGGTATGGCTACACCTTC	CASSVGQGGYGYTF
15	TRBJ1-1	TRBV18	NA	NA	TGTGCCAGCTCACTTCTGGGTGGCGTGAACACTGAAGCTTTCTTT	CASSLLGGVNTEAFF
15	TRBJ1-3	TRBV18	NA	NA	TGTGCCAGTACCGCCCCCGGAATGAGAGGAAACACCATATATTTT	CASTAPGMRGNTIYF
13	TRBJ1-3	TRBV9	NA	NA	TGTGCCAGCAGCGTAGACTTGGGAAACACCATATATTTT	CASSVDLGNTIYF
15	TRBJ2-3	TRBV28	NA	TRBD2	TGTGCCAGTAGCGGTAGCGGGGGAAACGGGGATACGCAGTATTTT	CASSGSGGNGDTQYF
14	TRBJ1-2	TRBV27	NA	TRBD1	TGTGCCAGCAGTGATCCGGGACAGGGCTATGGCTACACCTTC	CASSDPGQGYGYTF
12	TRBJ2-2	TRBV19	NA	NA	TGTGCCAGTAGTACGTTCCCCGGGGAGCTGTTTTTT	CASSTFPGELFF
15	TRBJ1-1	TRBV7-2	NA	TRBD1	TGTGCCAGCAGCTTCCTCGGGACAGGGGGCACTGAAGCTTTCTTT	CASSFLGTGGTEAFF
14	TRBJ1-1	TRBV7-9	NA	NA	TGTGCCAGCAGCTTAGCGGGTGCAGCGCTTGAAGCTTTCTTT	CASSLAGAALEAFF